This TCR beta chain was sequenced during a study of Tregs in tolerant kidney transplant recipients. Germline CDR1 is SGHRS and CDR2 is YFSETQ. This CDR3 contains 13 residues. V was trimmed by 6 bases and J by 1 base, leaving 10 bases between them. Study observations and caveats: Tregs expanded with activated donor B cells seemed most donor-specific. Tolerant patients' donor-specific Tregs expanded beyond overall Tregs, suggesting antigen-driven growth. Some patients' samples used different primers over time, so nucleotide sequences weren't comparable.

Points on this clone: The antigen is not known.

Some clones are missing from TCRdb's copy, which holds only in-frame ones; the method was immunoSEQ multiplex PCR. The table shows 100,000 or so clones, with approximately 93% occurring only once. Related graft donors supplied nonmyeloablative bone marrow transplants, and mixed chimerism was transient. The chain is built from TRBV5-1 and TRBJ2-5; D not resolved. The receptor was derived from a human patient who received a combined kidney and bone marrow transplant. Among the T cells, some may be from the graft donor. The sample here was CD4+ T cells from blood (PBMCs), taken 12 months after the transplant. As DNA, the CDR3 is TGCGCCAGCAAGACAAACCTCCAAGAGACCCAGTACTTC. It encodes CASKTNLQETQYF.